This T cell receptor beta chain was identified during a study of post-analysis software for immune sequencing data. Study-wide points: Under F measure analysis, samples from one preparation batch co-clustered strongly. Relative to controls, patients had 5 or 6 TRBV segments at higher frequency, with TRBV5-6, TRBV5-1 and TRBV20-1 among these. When compared against controls, multiple sclerosis patients showed significantly lower normalized Chao1 diversity.

The CDR3 runs 12 residues. V shed 3 bases and J shed 5 bases, with 8 bases lying between them. Germline V gives CDR1 ENHRY, CDR2 SYGVKD. TCR beta cDNA libraries had unique molecular identifiers. TCRdb independently ran MiXCR on the PCR reads; one entry per CDR3 protein. The sample contains about 820,000 distinct CDR3 sequences, about 53% of which appear only once. Note on this clonotype: Its antigen is currently unknown.

The sequencing sample was made of blood. The gene calls are TRBV10-3 and TRBJ2-7, with TRBD1 as a possible D gene (5 bases). This receptor was taken from a girl aged 10 to 17 with multiple sclerosis. CDR3 in amino acids: CAISEGVHEQYF. CDR3 in DNA: TGTGCCATCAGTGAAGGGGTGCACGAGCAGTACTTC.